Presented here are 11 T cell receptor beta chains from one specimen sequenced in a study of Ad26.COV2.S vaccination and SARS-CoV-2 variants. Treatment: some 19 received Ad26.COV2.S at low or high dose, single or two shots; roughly 5 received placebo; per-sample allocation not given. Vaccine and placebo recipients were sampled on day 63 after the first injection. Produced via immunoSEQ multiplex PCR; TCRdb's table is partial and in-frame only. The top ten clones hold 3.3% of a sample with about 350,000 clones, roughly 81% of them seen once. The material was peripheral blood, obtained in a trial of Ad26.COV2.S vaccine versus placebo. These receptors all stem from a person aged 18-65 years who received the Ad26.COV2.S COVID-19 vaccine or a placebo.

This chain joins TRBV7-9 and TRBJ1-1, with D perhaps TRBD1 (6 bases). Germline CDR1 SEHNR, CDR2 FQNEAQ (reference sequence). The CDR3 covers 14 residues. The V gene lost 5 bases and the J gene lost 1 base, with 11 bases spanning the gap. CDR3 nucleotide sequence: TGTGCCAGCAGCCAGGGACAACAGAACACTGAAGCTTTCTTT. It codes for CASSQGQQNTEAFF.

This chain connects TRBV6-2 or TRBV6-3 to TRBJ1-1, with D possibly being TRBD1 (5 bases). Germline assignment: CDR1 MNHEY and CDR2 SVGEGT. The CDR3 is 17 amino acids. The V and J ends lost 2 bases and 3 bases respectively, with 19 bases between them. The CDR3 sequence is CASSYSGKRGFDTEAFF. The CDR3 DNA reads as TGTGCCAGCAGTTACAGTGGTAAGAGGGGTTTCGACACTGAAGCTTTCTTT.

This clone is a singleton in its sample. The chain joins TRBV4-3 to TRBJ2-1, with D possibly being TRBD2 (6 bases). Germline V lookup: CDR1 LGHNA, CDR2 YSLEER. This CDR3 region has 16 residues. V was trimmed by 1 base and J by 3 bases, leaving 13 bases between them. Written as DNA, the CDR3 is TGCGCCAGCAGCCAAGGGTCCGGGGGTGGCTACAATGAGCAGTTCTTC. Translated: CASSQGSGGGYNEQFF.

This chain connects TRBV7-2 to TRBJ1-1; D gene uncertain. V lost 5 bases and J lost 0, with 13 bases in between. CDR1 and CDR2 from the germline V gene are SGHTA and FQGNSA. This CDR3 contains 15 residues. CDR3 sequence: CASSPGVGMNTEAFF. In nucleotides, the CDR3 is TGTGCCAGCAGCCCCGGGGTGGGGATGAACACTGAAGCTTTCTTT.

This chain's CDR3 is CASSLFGGRADTQYF. In nucleotides, the CDR3 is TGTGCCAGCAGTTTATTTGGAGGGAGGGCGGATACGCAGTATTTT. The chain recombines TRBV28 with TRBJ2-3; 7 positions match TRBD2. Trimming took 1 base from V and 6 from J; bases not matched to a gene: 7. The CDR3 totals 15 residues. Germline assignment: CDR1 MDHEN and CDR2 SYDVKM. Together with reference TRBV28 and TRBJ2-3, the CDR3 gives the full variable domain: DVKVTQSSRYLVKRTGEKVFLECVQDMDHENMFWYRQDPGLGLRLIYFSYDVKMKEKGDIPEGYSVSREKKERFSLILESASTNQTSMYLCASSLFGGRADTQYFGPGTRLTVL.

This chain connects TRBV6-6 to TRBJ1-2; the D gene is possibly TRBD1 (5 bases). The CDR3 runs 15 residues. Germline lookup yields CDR1 MNHNY and CDR2 SVGAGI (reference sequence). Between the trimmed V and J ends, which lost 2 bases and 2 bases, there was a span of 12 bases. The chain's CDR3 is CASSYEVGRNYGYTF. CDR3 nucleotides: TGTGCCAGCAGTTACGAAGTGGGGCGAAACTATGGCTACACCTTC.

The chain is built from TRBV28 and TRBJ1-2; 10 bases map to TRBD1. The germline gives CDR1 MDHEN, CDR2 SYDVKM. V trimming: 7 bases; J trimming: 8 bases; junction bases outside the gene matches: 10. This CDR3 contains 14 residues. The DNA of the CDR3 is TGTGCCAGCACCCTCCTGGGGACAGGGGAAGGCTACACCTTC. As protein: CASTLLGTGEGYTF.

This CDR3 is CASSLRTGTSYNEQFF. Written as DNA, the CDR3 is TGTGCCAGCAGCTTACGAACCGGGACTTCCTACAATGAGCAGTTCTTC. This chain links TRBV11-2 with TRBJ2-1; weak D call: TRBD2 (6 bases). The CDR3 has 16 residues. Trimming removed 2 bases at V and 1 base at J, with 12 bases between. The germline V gene encodes CDR1 SGHAT and CDR2 FQNNGV.

The chain joins TRBV9 to TRBJ1-2; D is ambiguous. In germline, CDR1 is SGDLS, CDR2 YYNGEE. Trimming removed 4 bases from V and 2 bases from J, with 3 bases in between. CDR3 length: 11 residues. DNA of the CDR3: TGTGCCAGCAGCAACAACTATGGCTACACCTTC. This sequence encodes CASSNNYGYTF. Based on the CDR3 plus reference TRBV9 and TRBJ1-2, the full variable domain is DSGVTQTPKHLITATGQRVTLRCSPRSGDLSVYWYQQSLDQGLQFLIQYYNGEERAKGNILERFSAQQFPDLHSELNLSSLELGDSALYFCASSNNYGYTFGSGTRLTVV.

CDR3 bases: TGTGCCACTCGACAGGGGGCTAGAGATACGCAGTATTTT. Encoded protein: CATRQGARDTQYF. The chain combines TRBV24-1 with TRBJ2-3; 10 bases are shared with TRBD1. J lost 5 bases, V lost 10 bases, and 5 bases had no gene match. This CDR3 spans 13 amino acids. Germline lookup yields CDR1 KGHDR and CDR2 SFDVKD.

This chain joins TRBV5-8 and TRBJ1-1; D is ambiguous. Germline-derived CDR1 and CDR2 are SGHTS and YDEGEE. CDR3 length equals 13 residues. V was shortened by 0 bases and J by 1 base, with 4 bases between the two germline ends. The CDR3 here is CASSLGRNTEAFF. In DNA form, the CDR3 reads TGTGCCAGCAGCTTGGGGAGGAACACTGAAGCTTTCTTT.